Given below is one T cell receptor (beta chain) in context. Antigen specificity is unknown. Assay used: immunoSEQ multiplex PCR; TCRdb lists only in-frame clones, some missing. The sample contains 150,000 to 200,000 clones, about 93% of which appear only once. The data were obtained in a study of shared clonotypes between healthy human individuals. Background on the study: Used for every donor were three CD4 naive, three CD4 memory, two CD8 naive and one CD8 memory plate.

Only Caucasian adults living in Nashville, Tennessee served as donors. The CDR3 consists of 13 residues. The V gene's germline CDR1 is SEHNR and CDR2 FQNEAQ (reference sequence). Trimming left V 5 bases short and J 3 bases short, with 10 bases between. Overall study findings and caveats: Investigators expected sequencing depth to affect clonotype sharing among donors.

Source material: naive CD4+ T cells sorted from blood. As for subset: CD45RA+ positively selected. The gene calls are TRBV7-9 and TRBJ1-1, with D maybe TRBD1 (6 bases). This TCR was recovered from a woman aged 25 to 39 in good health. CDR3 loop: CASSVQGYTEAFF. CDR3 in DNA: TGTGCCAGCAGCGTACAGGGTTACACTGAAGCTTTCTTT. The full variable domain, with the rest looked up from reference TRBV7-9 and TRBJ1-1, is DTGVSQNPRHKITKRGQNVTFRCDPISEHNRLYWYRQTLGQGPEFLTYFQNEAQLEKSRLLSDRFSAERPKGSFSTLEIQRTEQGDSAMYLCASSVQGYTEAFFGQGTRLTVV.